This T cell receptor beta chain was recovered during a study of T cell repertoires in cytomegalovirus infection. Germline lookup yields CDR1 SEHNR and CDR2 FQNEAQ (reference sequence). V was shortened by 4 bases and J by 6 bases, with 7 bases between the two germline ends. The CDR3 sequence is 11 residues long. At least ten counts were recorded for this clonotype. One entry per CDR3 protein results from TCRdb running MiXCR on the reads. The sample lists roughly 320,000 distinct CDR3 sequences, roughly 9.3% seen once, with over 2.5% in the top ten. This TCR came from a human donor in good health (CMV status not recorded). Some clones in this sample may be carry-over from other donors' samples. The material sequenced was PBMCs. V is TRBV7-9 and J is TRBJ2-7; D remains ambiguous. CDR3 region: CASSSRSEQYF. For the CDR3, the DNA is TGTGCCAGCAGCTCCCGCTCCGAGCAGTACTTC.